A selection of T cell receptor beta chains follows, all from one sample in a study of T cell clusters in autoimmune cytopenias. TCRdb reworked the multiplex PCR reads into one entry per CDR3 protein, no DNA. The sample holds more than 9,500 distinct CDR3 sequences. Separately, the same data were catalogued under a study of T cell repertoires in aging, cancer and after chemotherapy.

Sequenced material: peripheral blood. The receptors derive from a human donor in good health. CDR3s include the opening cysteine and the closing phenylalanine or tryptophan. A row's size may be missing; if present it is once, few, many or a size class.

CDR3 protein: CASSLADSPANTGELFF
V gene: TRBV14
J gene: TRBJ2-2
clone size: .

CDR3 protein: CAWSVQMTGELFF
V gene: TRBV30
J gene: TRBJ2-2
clone size: medium-sized

CDR3 protein: CASSRGKAYTLNTEAFF
V gene: TRBV19
J gene: TRBJ1-1
clone size: .

CDR3 protein: CASSSEDRNIQYF
V gene: TRBV6-2/TRBV6-3
J gene: TRBJ2-4
clone size: .

CDR3 protein: CSVAGGLSNEKLFF
V gene: TRBV20-1
J gene: TRBJ1-4
clone size: .

CDR3 protein: CASSLDHIATNEKLFF
V gene: TRBV6-6
J gene: TRBJ1-4
clone size: .

CDR3 protein: CASSALGGRDTQYF
V gene: TRBV7-3
J gene: TRBJ2-3
clone size: .

CDR3 protein: CASSLSPWLTNEKLFF
V gene: TRBV6-2/TRBV6-3
J gene: TRBJ1-4
clone size: .

CDR3 protein: CASSPGGNSPLHF
V gene: TRBV11-2
J gene: TRBJ1-6
clone size: .

CDR3 protein: CASSVRMAVNTEAFF
V gene: TRBV12-3/TRBV12-4
J gene: TRBJ1-1
clone size: .

CDR3 protein: CASSNSGYSGANVLTF
V gene: TRBV19
J gene: TRBJ2-6
clone size: medium-sized

CDR3 protein: CASSLAGSSYEQYF
V gene: TRBV7-9
J gene: TRBJ2-7
clone size: .

CDR3 protein: CASSYGGGNSYNEQFF
V gene: TRBV6-5
J gene: TRBJ2-1
clone size: medium-sized

CDR3 protein: CARTTAGGPEQYF
V gene: TRBV30
J gene: TRBJ2-7
clone size: medium-sized

CDR3 protein: CASSLRQGIYGYTF
V gene: TRBV28
J gene: TRBJ1-2
clone size: .

CDR3 protein: CASSSGGTYYNEQFF
V gene: TRBV7-2
J gene: TRBJ2-1
clone size: .

CDR3 protein: CATSRDLHYGYTF
V gene: TRBV15
J gene: TRBJ1-2
clone size: .

CDR3 protein: CASSSGGTVNSPLHF
V gene: TRBV4-3
J gene: TRBJ1-6
clone size: .

CDR3 protein: CAIFGGHSYGYTF
V gene: TRBV10-3
J gene: TRBJ1-2
clone size: medium-sized

CDR3 protein: CASSPWLGGPTNTEAFF
V gene: TRBV18
J gene: TRBJ1-1
clone size: .

CDR3 protein: CASSEARASGYTF
V gene: TRBV12-3/TRBV12-4
J gene: TRBJ1-2
clone size: .

CDR3 protein: CASTLAATGTDTQYF
V gene: TRBV6-2/TRBV6-3
J gene: TRBJ2-3
clone size: .

CDR3 protein: CASSAWDSSYEQYF
V gene: TRBV27
J gene: TRBJ2-7
clone size: .

CDR3 protein: CAWSILGTGYFGTEAFF
V gene: TRBV30
J gene: TRBJ1-1
clone size: .

CDR3 protein: CASSTFSGGAGDTQYF
V gene: TRBV19
J gene: TRBJ2-3
clone size: .

CDR3 protein: CASSQEGTSNEKLFF
V gene: TRBV4-2
J gene: TRBJ1-4
clone size: .

CDR3 protein: CASRTGVTNYGYTF
V gene: TRBV28
J gene: TRBJ1-2
clone size: .

CDR3 protein: CASSQDPGTGNSPLHF
V gene: TRBV4-3
J gene: TRBJ1-6
clone size: medium-sized

CDR3 protein: CASSETGGWETQYF
V gene: TRBV6-5
J gene: TRBJ2-5
clone size: .

CDR3 protein: CASSSRQGSYEQYF
V gene: TRBV27
J gene: TRBJ2-7
clone size: medium-sized

CDR3 protein: CASSKTGGEYGYTF
V gene: TRBV5-6
J gene: TRBJ1-2
clone size: .

CDR3 protein: CASRSTANYGYTF
V gene: TRBV5-1
J gene: TRBJ1-2
clone size: .

CDR3 protein: CASSLGRGYGYTF
V gene: TRBV5-6
J gene: TRBJ1-2
clone size: medium-sized

CDR3 protein: CASSLWQDAYEQYF
V gene: TRBV27
J gene: TRBJ2-7
clone size: .

CDR3 protein: CASSRTNEQFF
V gene: TRBV4-1
J gene: TRBJ2-1
clone size: .

CDR3 protein: CASSPPQGIGELFF
V gene: TRBV6-2/TRBV6-3
J gene: TRBJ2-2
clone size: .